This is a list of T cell receptor beta chains from one sample in a study of CD8+ T cells in alopecia areata. Produced via immunoSEQ multiplex PCR; TCRdb's table is partial and in-frame only. Of 89,000 or so clones in the sample, about 51% were seen once. Sequences were obtained from NKG2D-high CD8+ T cells sorted from blood. The receptor source for this set is a human donor with alopecia areata. CDR3s include the opening cysteine and the closing phenylalanine or tryptophan. Fields, in order: clone size, V gene, D gene, J gene, CDR3 protein, CDR3 DNA. The D gene is left open where the match is weak. The size entry is marked missing in some rows and otherwise reads once, few, many or a size class.

NA	TRBV19	TRBD1	TRBJ2-7	CASSAGTGSSYEQYF	TGTGCCAGTAGCGCCGGGACAGGTAGCTCCTACGAGCAGTACTTC
NA	TRBV28	NA	TRBJ2-7	CASSTRTASSYEQYF	TGTGCCAGCAGTACAAGGACAGCGAGCTCCTACGAGCAGTACTTC
few	TRBV7-2	TRBD2	TRBJ2-7	CASSWRGLAGGTPYEQYF	TGTGCCAGCAGCTGGAGAGGGCTAGCGGGGGGAACTCCCTACGAGCAGTACTTC
few	TRBV29-1	NA	TRBJ1-6	CSAWGGSPLHF	TGCAGCGCCTGGGGGGGCTCACCCCTCCACTTT
NA	TRBV5-6	NA	TRBJ2-7	CASSPIAISEQYF	TGTGCCAGCAGTCCGATAGCCATCTCCGAGCAGTACTTC
NA	TRBV6-5	NA	TRBJ2-7	CASSPGHEQYF	TGTGCCAGCAGTCCGGGGCACGAGCAGTACTTC
NA	TRBV27	NA	TRBJ1-5	CASSLDGNQPQHF	TGTGCCAGCAGTTTAGACGGCAATCAGCCCCAGCATTTT
NA	TRBV29-1	TRBD1	TRBJ2-2	CSAGTGMGAGELFF	TGCAGCGCTGGGACAGGGATGGGTGCCGGGGAGCTGTTTTTT
many	TRBV28	TRBD1	TRBJ2-1	CASSTTRQGPNTEQFF	TGTGCCAGCAGCACCACTCGACAGGGACCTAACACTGAGCAGTTCTTC
NA	TRBV5-6	NA	TRBJ2-7	CASSYTPYEQYF	TGTGCCAGCAGCTACACACCCTACGAGCAGTACTTC
NA	TRBV4-1	TRBD2	TRBJ2-1	CASSLTSGYNEQFF	TGCGCCAGCAGCCTAACTAGCGGTTACAATGAGCAGTTCTTC
NA	TRBV5-1	NA	TRBJ1-1	CASSLATYTEAFF	TGCGCCAGCAGCTTGGCGACCTACACTGAAGCTTTCTTT
few	TRBV21-1	NA	TRBJ2-5	CASSKGPETQYF	TGTGCCAGCAGCAAAGGACCGGAGACCCAGTACTTC
NA	TRBV29-1	NA	TRBJ1-2	CSVEDLGAQGYGYTF	TGCAGCGTTGAAGATCTGGGGGCGCAAGGCTATGGCTACACCTTC
once	TRBV25-1	NA	TRBJ2-3	CASSEAGNTDTQYF	TGTGCCAGCAGTGAGGCGGGGAACACAGATACGCAGTATTTT
once	TRBV4-1	NA	TRBJ2-7	CASSQDGGREQYF	TGCGCCAGCAGCCAAGATGGAGGGCGCGAGCAGTACTTC
NA	TRBV15	TRBD2	TRBJ2-1	CATLSGNSYNEQFF	TGTGCCACCTTGAGCGGGAACTCCTACAATGAGCAGTTCTTC
NA	TRBV2	TRBD2	TRBJ2-3	CASSLGLAAQYF	TGTGCCAGCAGTTTGGGACTAGCAGCGCAGTATTTT
NA	TRBV29-1	TRBD1	TRBJ1-2	CSVPTIRDRGASGYTF	TGCAGCGTTCCTACCATCCGGGACAGGGGAGCGAGTGGCTACACCTTC
NA	TRBV28	NA	TRBJ2-7	CASSYPGTSYEQYF	TGTGCCAGCAGTTACCCGGGGACATCCTACGAGCAGTACTTC
NA	TRBV27	NA	TRBJ1-1	CASNLFPAFF	TGTGCCAGCAACCTATTTCCGGCTTTCTTT
NA	TRBV30	NA	TRBJ2-1	CAWSVLAGSYNEQFF	TGTGCCTGGAGTGTACTGGCGGGATCCTACAATGAGCAGTTCTTC
NA	TRBV6-6	NA	TRBJ2-6	CASTTGANVLTF	TGTGCCAGTACGACTGGGGCCAACGTCCTGACTTTC
NA	TRBV30	NA	TRBJ2-1	CAWSDGGSYNEQFF	TGTGCCTGGAGCGATGGGGGTTCTTACAATGAGCAGTTCTTC
NA	TRBV4-1	TRBD2	TRBJ2-3	CASSQATSGSSDTQYF	TGCGCCAGCAGCCAAGCCACTAGCGGGAGTTCAGATACGCAGTATTTT
NA	TRBV4-1	TRBD2	TRBJ2-7	CASSPSGRGYEQYF	TGCGCCAGCAGCCCTAGCGGGAGAGGCTACGAGCAGTACTTC
once	TRBV30	NA	TRBJ2-3	CAWTGKRDTDTQYF	TGTGCCTGGACAGGGAAAAGGGACACAGATACGCAGTATTTT
NA	TRBV2	TRBD2	TRBJ2-1	CASRAGGSSYNEQFF	TGTGCCAGCAGGGCGGGAGGCAGCTCCTACAATGAGCAGTTCTTC
NA	TRBV5-6	TRBD2	TRBJ2-7	CASSGREFYEQYF	TGTGCCAGCAGCGGGCGGGAGTTCTACGAGCAGTACTTC
NA	TRBV28	TRBD1	TRBJ2-5	CASSDRARETQYF	TGTGCCAGCAGTGACAGGGCCAGAGAGACCCAGTACTTC
NA	TRBV18	NA	TRBJ1-1	CASSMNTEAFF	TGTGCCAGCTCAATGAACACTGAAGCTTTCTTT
NA	TRBV2	NA	TRBJ2-7	CATSPGMYEQYF	TGCGCTACAAGCCCGGGGATGTACGAGCAGTACTTC
once	TRBV2	TRBD2	TRBJ2-3	CASRLAGAPTDTQYF	TGTGCCAGCAGACTAGCGGGGGCGCCCACAGATACGCAGTATTTT
NA	TRBV27	TRBD2	TRBJ2-1	CASSSGLAGVEQFF	TGTGCCAGCAGTTCGGGACTAGCGGGAGTCGAGCAGTTCTTC
few	TRBV29-1	TRBD1	TRBJ2-7	CSVEPSDRGTYEQYF	TGCAGCGTTGAGCCCTCGGACAGGGGCACCTACGAGCAGTACTTC
few	TRBV7-2	NA	TRBJ2-2	CASSYNTGELFF	TGTGCCAGCAGCTACAACACCGGGGAGCTGTTTTTT
NA	TRBV27	NA	TRBJ1-2	CASGVGWYGYTF	TGTGCCAGCGGGGTAGGTTGGTATGGCTACACCTTC
NA	TRBV2	TRBD1	TRBJ2-7	CASSDGETGGYEQYF	TGTGCCAGCAGTGACGGGGAGACAGGGGGCTACGAGCAGTACTTC
NA	TRBV27	TRBD1	TRBJ2-7	CASSPGTGLSYEQYF	TGTGCCAGCAGTCCTGGGACAGGCCTATCCTACGAGCAGTACTTC
NA	TRBV27	NA	TRBJ2-5	CASSQKMGTQYF	TGTGCCAGCAGTCAGAAAATGGGGACCCAGTACTTC
NA	TRBV4-1	NA	TRBJ2-7	CASSQDTGMYEQYF	TGCGCCAGCAGCCAAGATACGGGGATGTACGAGCAGTACTTC
NA	TRBV4-1	NA	TRBJ1-1	CASSQDPGSFMNTEAFF	TGCGCCAGCAGCCAAGATCCGGGCAGTTTCATGAACACTGAAGCTTTCTTT
NA	TRBV27	TRBD2	TRBJ2-3	CASKRGGRAARFSDTQYF	TGTGCCAGCAAACGCGGCGGGAGGGCCGCAAGGTTTTCAGATACGCAGTATTTT
few	TRBV19	NA	TRBJ2-7	CASSFGGSYEQYF	TGTGCCAGTAGTTTCGGCGGATCCTACGAGCAGTACTTC
once	TRBV28	NA	TRBJ2-7	CASSPDPRSYEQYF	TGTGCCAGCAGTCCGGACCCCCGCTCCTACGAGCAGTACTTC
NA	TRBV2	TRBD1	TRBJ2-7	CASSGLQGATYEQYF	TGTGCCAGCAGTGGATTACAGGGGGCAACCTACGAGCAGTACTTC
NA	TRBV27	TRBD2	TRBJ2-7	CASSLGAGGYEQYF	TGTGCCAGCAGTTTAGGGGCGGGGGGCTACGAGCAGTACTTC
NA	TRBV5-6	NA	TRBJ1-5	CASSPGTNSNQPQHF	TGTGCCAGCAGCCCTGGGACGAATAGCAATCAGCCCCAGCATTTT
NA	TRBV27	NA	TRBJ2-1	CASSLVADTYNEQFF	TGTGCCAGCAGCCTTGTCGCGGACACCTACAATGAGCAGTTCTTC
few	TRBV6-5	NA	TRBJ2-7	CASGTALNEQYF	TGTGCCAGCGGGACGGCCCTCAACGAGCAGTACTTC
NA	TRBV7-9	NA	TRBJ2-5	CASRPTGRETQYF	TGTGCCAGCAGGCCGACAGGAAGAGAGACCCAGTACTTC
NA	TRBV27	TRBD1	TRBJ1-2	CASSRGGADYGYTF	TGTGCCAGCAGTAGAGGGGGCGCCGACTATGGCTACACCTTC
NA	TRBV5-6	TRBD2	TRBJ2-7	CASSLWREAVGEQYF	TGTGCCAGCAGCTTATGGCGGGAGGCGGTTGGCGAGCAGTACTTC